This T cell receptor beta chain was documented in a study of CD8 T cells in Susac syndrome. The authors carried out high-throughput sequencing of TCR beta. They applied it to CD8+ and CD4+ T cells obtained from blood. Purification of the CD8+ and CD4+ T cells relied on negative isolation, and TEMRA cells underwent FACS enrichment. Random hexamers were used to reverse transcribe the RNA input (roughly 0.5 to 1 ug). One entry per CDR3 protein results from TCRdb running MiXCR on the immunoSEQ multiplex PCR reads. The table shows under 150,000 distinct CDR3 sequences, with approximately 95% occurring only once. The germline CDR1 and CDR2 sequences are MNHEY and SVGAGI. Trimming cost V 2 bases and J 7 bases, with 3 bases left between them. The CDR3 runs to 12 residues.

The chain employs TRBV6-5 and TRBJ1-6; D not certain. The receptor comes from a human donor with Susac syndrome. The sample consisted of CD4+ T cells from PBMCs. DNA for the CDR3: TGTGCCAGCAGTTACGGAAATTCACCCCTCCACTTT. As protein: CASSYGNSPLHF.